This TCR beta chain is from a study of early T cells in non-severe SARS-CoV-2 infection. About the research overall: The study sequenced bulk RNA from unsorted whole blood, with chains unpaired. Study-wide findings and caveats: Matching results from VDJdb favored anti-spike CD8 responses, leaving private and CD4 specificities undetected.

This clonotype was seen repeatedly, ten times or more. The target antigen is unknown. The J segment lost 2 bases and the V segment lost 6 bases, leaving 3 bases of the junction unmatched. CDR3 length: 13 amino acids. Germline values: CDR1 MNHEY, CDR2 SVGAGI. In the library, individual cDNA molecules carried attached unique molecular identifiers. Each CDR3 protein is one row after TCRdb ran MiXCR on the 5' RACE reads. This table has under 70,000 distinct CDR3 sequences, around 6.5% appearing once. The receptor's source is an adult who was a healthcare worker with PCR-confirmed SARS-CoV-2 infection or an uninfected control (not recorded which). The sequenced sample was whole blood, obtained at baseline. The V gene is TRBV6-5, the J gene TRBJ2-7; 8 positions agree with TRBD2. The CDR3 loop is CASRGAGAYEQYF. DNA of the CDR3: TGTGCCAGCAGAGGAGCGGGAGCCTACGAGCAGTACTTC.